This TCR beta chain was captured in a study of blood T cell repertoires in COVID-19. Study-wide context: Sites in the United States, Italy and Spain provided acute and convalescent COVID-19 samples. The analysed material was cDNA or gDNA that came from T cells, B-cell-depleted T cells, or PBMCs.

Per the original methods: Reference gene primers were amplified, and this amplification served to estimate nucleated cell counts. Only in-frame clones appear in the TCRdb table, and some are missing; sequencing was by immunoSEQ multiplex PCR. That table is the source of V, J and clone size, and D and trimming were worked out from the DNA. Of some 670,000 clones in the sample, more than 80% are singletons; the top ten hold approximately 0.3%. The CDR3 has 15 amino acids. CDR1 KGHSH and CDR2 LQKENI come from the germline V gene. V lost 1 base and J lost 5; bases outside the gene matches: 4. Sequencing input: peripheral blood. This chain uses TRBV18 with TRBJ1-5, with 8 bases identical to TRBD1. This receptor was identified in a woman between 18 and 29 years old with acute or convalescent COVID-19. As DNA, the CDR3 is TGTGCCAGCTCACCACACCAGGGGGCCGATCAGCCCCAGCATTTT. Amino acid sequence: CASSPHQGADQPQHF. Complete variable domain (other parts from reference TRBV18 and TRBJ1-5): NAGVMQNPRHLVRRRGQEARLRCSPMKGHSHVYWYRQLPEEGLKFMVYLQKENIIDESGMPKERFSAEFPKEGPSILRIQQVVRGDSAAYFCASSPHQGADQPQHFGDGTRLSIL.